This TCR beta chain was recovered during a study of T cells after yellow fever vaccination. Study context: Each low-cell-number fraction was prepared by means of SMART-Seq v4 Ultra Low Input. Overall study findings and caveats: It was a small share of clonotypes that appeared in both CD4 and CD8 compartments.

MiXCR, run by TCRdb on the 5' RACE reads, gives a single entry per CDR3 protein. The sample carries about 31,000 distinct CDR3 sequences, about 10% recorded once. This clonotype was detected ten times or more. V lost 10 bases and J 0 bases, leaving 13 bases between the germline ends. This CDR3 has 15 amino acids. The V gene's germline CDR1 is MNHEY and CDR2 SMNVEV (reference sequence). This sequence was found in a man younger than 35 who received the YFV17D yellow fever vaccine. V gene TRBV27 combines with J gene TRBJ2-6; unclear D gene. Sequences were derived from PBMCs, either bulk or a sorted T-cell subset (CD4+, CD8+, memory, or dextramer-sorted; not recorded which), sampled around 16 days after the first yellow fever vaccination. The CDR3 sequence: CATTNRPSGANVLTF. The CDR3 DNA reads TGTGCCACCACTAACCGACCCTCTGGGGCCAACGTCCTGACTTTC.